Below are 14 T cell receptor beta chains sequenced from a single sample in a study of technical replicates of blood from a handful of donors. Produced via immunoSEQ multiplex PCR; TCRdb's table is partial and in-frame only. The sample includes about 50,000 clones, roughly 95% of them seen just once. The sequenced sample consisted of T cells isolated from PBMCs. These TCRs come from a human donor in good health.

The chain carries TRBV7-9 and TRBJ1-2, with 9 bases aligning to TRBD1. The J segment lost 6 bases and the V segment lost 5 bases, leaving 7 bases of the junction unmatched. From germline, CDR1 is SEHNR and CDR2 FQNEAQ (reference sequence). The CDR3 has 14 residues. CDR3 residues: CASSLGTGRDGYTF. The CDR3 DNA is TGTGCCAGCAGCCTAGGGACAGGGAGAGATGGCTACACCTTC.

The chain uses TRBV21-1 and TRBJ2-7; TRBD1 was called by the table and not checked on the DNA. TRBV21-1 counts as a pseudogene. This CDR3 is 14 amino acids long. CDR3 in amino acids: CASSKGDSSYEQYF. For the CDR3, the DNA is TGTGCCAGCAGCAAAGGGGACAGCTCCTACGAGCAGTACTTC.

This clone came up once. The V gene is TRBV7-8, the J gene TRBJ2-2; D gene ambiguous. This CDR3 is built from 14 residues. V was cut by 4 bases and J by 7 bases, with 13 bases left in between. The germline V gene has CDR1 SGHVS and CDR2 FQNEAQ. The CDR3 nucleotides are TGTGCCAGCAGCTCACTTACCCGGTACGGGGAGCTGTTTTTT. Translating gives CASSSLTRYGELFF.

The chain couples TRBV7-3 to TRBJ2-7, with TRBD1 matching 7 bases. The CDR3 has 15 amino acids. Germline values: CDR1 SGHTA, CDR2 FQGTGA. V was pared by 6 bases and J by 3 bases, with 11 bases of the junction left unmatched. CDR3 sequence reads: CASSSGQLGSYEQYF. Written as DNA, the CDR3 is TGTGCCAGCAGTTCGGGACAGCTCGGTAGCTACGAGCAGTACTTC.

The chain couples TRBV6-5 to TRBJ1-1; no reliable D call. From germline, CDR1 is MNHEY and CDR2 SVGAGI. V was cut by 7 bases and J by 6 bases, with 18 bases left in between. The CDR3 sequence is 14 residues long. The CDR3 spells CASMKGPSRAEAFF. The CDR3, as DNA: TGTGCCAGCATGAAAGGCCCTTCGCGGGCTGAAGCTTTCTTT.

CDR3 nucleotides: TGTGCCAGCAGCTTAGGAGAAGCGGGAGCTCTCTTCAATGAGCAGTTCTTC. This encodes CASSLGEAGALFNEQFF. The chain uses TRBV13 and TRBJ2-1; 8 bases align to TRBD2. The V gene's germline CDR1 is PRHDT and CDR2 FYEKMQ (reference sequence). V shed 0 bases, J shed 6 bases, and the junction held 10 bases outside the gene matches. CDR3 length equals 17 residues.

This clone showed up just once. The CDR3 reads CASRGHLSYNEQFF. The CDR3, as DNA: TGTGCCAGCAGGGGACATCTCTCCTACAATGAGCAGTTCTTC. The chain combines TRBV6-1 with TRBJ2-1; a weak D match, TRBD1 (6 bases). In germline, CDR1 is MNHNS, CDR2 SASEGT. CDR3 length: 14 residues. The V end lost 6 bases, the J end lost 0 bases, and 9 bases lay between the germline ends.

The rearrangement joins TRBV7-7 to TRBJ2-2, with D perhaps TRBD1 (5 bases). From germline, CDR1 is SSHAT and CDR2 FNYEAQ (reference sequence). The CDR3 is 15 residues long. V lost 1 base, J lost 0 bases, and 6 bases lay in between. The CDR3 protein is CASSLGTPNTGELFF. CDR3 in DNA: TGTGCCAGCAGCTTAGGGACACCGAACACCGGGGAGCTGTTTTTT.

The rearrangement links TRBV28 to TRBJ1-5; 12 bases align to TRBD1. Germline CDR1 is MDHEN and CDR2 is SYDVKM. The CDR3 runs 16 residues. J gave up 7 bases and V 8 bases, and 12 bases lay outside the gene matches. The CDR3 is CASRLKGQGAKQPQHF. The CDR3 nucleotides read TGTGCCAGCCGTCTAAAGGGACAGGGGGCTAAGCAGCCCCAGCATTTT.

The chain couples TRBV4-3 to TRBJ2-3, with 12 bases identical to TRBD2. Germline V gene lookup returns CDR1 LGHNA and CDR2 YSLEER. The trim removed 2 bases at V and 7 bases at J, leaving 7 bases unmatched. The CDR3 sequence is 16 residues long. The CDR3 region has the DNA TGCGCCAGCAGCCAAAGGGGACTAGCGGGCGGAAATACGCAGTATTTT. Protein sequence: CASSQRGLAGGNTQYF.

The J gene is TRBJ1-1, the V gene TRBV9; no reliable D call. V lost 4 bases and J 5 bases, leaving 12 bases between the germline ends. The CDR3 is made up of 13 amino acids. Germline CDR1 reads SGDLS; CDR2 reads YYNGEE. Here the CDR3 reads CASSSRPATEAFF. The CDR3 DNA follows: TGTGCCAGCAGCTCCCGTCCAGCGACTGAAGCTTTCTTT.

CDR3 loop: CASSFRDRGLETQYF. CDR3 in DNA: TGCGCCAGCAGCTTCCGGGACAGGGGCCTAGAGACCCAGTACTTC. The rearrangement uses TRBV4-1 and TRBJ2-5; 10 bases line up with TRBD1. The V and J ends lost 5 bases and 4 bases, in that order; junction bases with no gene match: 7. Germline CDR1 MGHRA, CDR2 YSYEKL. The CDR3 is made up of 15 amino acids.

The chain couples TRBV19 to TRBJ1-5; D remains ambiguous. The CDR3 has 16 residues. Trimming took off 6 bases at V and 5 bases at J, with 20 bases between the two ends. Germline assignment: CDR1 LNHDA and CDR2 SQIVND (reference sequence). The CDR3 region is CASSLAVGGNYQPQHF. In nucleotides, the CDR3 is TGTGCCAGTAGCCTTGCCGTCGGCGGTAATTATCAGCCCCAGCATTTT.

The chain combines TRBV7-3 with TRBJ2-5, with no clear D. CDR3 size: 13 residues. Germline CDR1 is SGHTA and CDR2 is FQGTGA. Between the trimmed V and J ends, which lost 3 bases and 4 bases, there was a span of 9 bases. CDR3 coding DNA: TGTGCCAGCAGCTTCGGTAGCACAGAGACCCAGTACTTC. Amino acid sequence: CASSFGSTETQYF.